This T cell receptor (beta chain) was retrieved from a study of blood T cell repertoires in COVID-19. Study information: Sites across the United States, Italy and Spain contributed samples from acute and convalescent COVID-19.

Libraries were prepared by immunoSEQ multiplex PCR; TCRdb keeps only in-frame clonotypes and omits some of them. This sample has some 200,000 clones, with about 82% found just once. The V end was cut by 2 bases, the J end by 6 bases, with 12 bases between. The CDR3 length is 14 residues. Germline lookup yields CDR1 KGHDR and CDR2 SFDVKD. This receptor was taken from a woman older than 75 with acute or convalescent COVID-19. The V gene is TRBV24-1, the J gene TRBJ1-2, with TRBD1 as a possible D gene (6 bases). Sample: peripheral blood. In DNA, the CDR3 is TGTGCCACCAGTGATTCCCCCGAGGGGGATGGCTACACCTTC. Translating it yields CATSDSPEGDGYTF.